This T cell receptor (beta chain) is from a study of control samples from healthy donors and cancer patients. This clone was counted many times. Repertoires were generated with immunoSEQ multiplex PCR, while TCRdb's copy carries only in-frame clones and drops some. This repertoire shows some 130,000 clones, 85% to 95% found once; its top ten account for around 8.1%. V gave up 1 base and J gave up 0 bases, with 10 bases separating them. The CDR3 covers 15 residues. Germline assignment: CDR1 SGHAT and CDR2 FQNNGV. The rearrangement links TRBV11-2 to TRBJ2-7, with D possibly being TRBD1 (5 bases). Sequencing was performed on blood. The TCR was taken from a man between 18 and 29 years old in good health. CDR3 residues: CASSLGEDSSYEQYF. Written as DNA, the CDR3 is TGTGCCAGCAGCTTAGGGGAAGACAGCTCCTACGAGCAGTACTTC.